Given below is one T cell receptor (beta chain) in context. Its matching antigen is unknown. The data derive from a study of cytomegalovirus exposure and HLA in healthy donors. Study-level points and caveats: Specificity for CMV antigens was confirmed in vitro for three of the CMV-associated chains. Association with HLA alleles at 0.05 false discovery rate was found for 15,000 to 20,000 TCR beta sequences in a later analysis. Immune exposure data for these donors was limited to CMV serostatus.

The PCR used 60 Vbeta and 13 Jbeta primers. Repertoires were generated with immunoSEQ multiplex PCR, while TCRdb's copy carries only in-frame clones and drops some. This sample yields roughly 120,000 clones, of which around four fifths are seen a single time; around 1.9% belongs to the top ten. The TCR comes from a man aged 35 to 55 in good health and CMV-seronegative. The sequencing input was PBMCs.

The CDR3 DNA sequence: TGCGCCAGCAGTGAATCTAGCGGGGGTGCCTACGAGCAGTACTTC. It translates to CASSESSGGAYEQYF. The chain is built from TRBV10-1 and TRBJ2-7; 10 bases map to TRBD2. This CDR3 has 15 amino acids. With V trimmed by 3 bases and J by 2 bases, 4 bases remained unmatched. In germline, CDR1 is WNHNN, CDR2 SYGVQD (reference sequence).